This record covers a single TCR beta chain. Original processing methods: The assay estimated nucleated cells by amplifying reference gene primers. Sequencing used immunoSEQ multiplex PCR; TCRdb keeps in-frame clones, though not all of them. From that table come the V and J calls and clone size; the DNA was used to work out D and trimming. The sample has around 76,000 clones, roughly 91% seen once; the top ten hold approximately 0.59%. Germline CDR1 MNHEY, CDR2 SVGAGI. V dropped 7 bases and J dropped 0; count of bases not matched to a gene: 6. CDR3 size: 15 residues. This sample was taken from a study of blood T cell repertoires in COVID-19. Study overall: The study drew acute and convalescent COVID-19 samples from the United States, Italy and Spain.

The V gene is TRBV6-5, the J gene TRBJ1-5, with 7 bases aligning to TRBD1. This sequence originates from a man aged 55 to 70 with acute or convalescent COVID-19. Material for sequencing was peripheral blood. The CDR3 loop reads CASKQGTYSNQPQHF. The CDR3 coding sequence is TGTGCCAGCAAACAGGGGACTTATAGCAATCAGCCCCAGCATTTT.